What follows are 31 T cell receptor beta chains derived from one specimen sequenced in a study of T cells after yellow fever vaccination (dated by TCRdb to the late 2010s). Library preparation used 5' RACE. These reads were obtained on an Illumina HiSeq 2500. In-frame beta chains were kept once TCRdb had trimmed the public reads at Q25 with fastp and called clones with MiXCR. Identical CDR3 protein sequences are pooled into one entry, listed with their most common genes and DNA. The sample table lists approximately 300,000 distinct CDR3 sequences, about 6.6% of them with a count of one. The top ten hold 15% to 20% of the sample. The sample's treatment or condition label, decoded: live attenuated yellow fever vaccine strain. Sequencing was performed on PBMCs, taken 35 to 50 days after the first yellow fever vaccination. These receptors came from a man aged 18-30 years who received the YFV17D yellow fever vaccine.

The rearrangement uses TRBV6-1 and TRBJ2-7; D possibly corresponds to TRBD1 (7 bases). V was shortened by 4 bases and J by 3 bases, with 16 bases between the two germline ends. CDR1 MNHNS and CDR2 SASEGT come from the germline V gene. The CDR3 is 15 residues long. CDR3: CASSATGDRDYEQYV. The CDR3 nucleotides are TGTGCCAGCAGTGCAACGGGGGACAGAGACTACGAGCAGTACGTC.

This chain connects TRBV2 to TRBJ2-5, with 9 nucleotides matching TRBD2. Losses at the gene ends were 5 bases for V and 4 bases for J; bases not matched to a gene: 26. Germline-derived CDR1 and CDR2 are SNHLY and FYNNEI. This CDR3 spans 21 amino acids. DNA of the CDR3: TGTGCCAGCAGTACCCAGCGGGGGGTTACATTTCTTAGCACCGGGGGAGAGACCCAGTACTTC. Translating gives CASSTQRGVTFLSTGGETQYF.

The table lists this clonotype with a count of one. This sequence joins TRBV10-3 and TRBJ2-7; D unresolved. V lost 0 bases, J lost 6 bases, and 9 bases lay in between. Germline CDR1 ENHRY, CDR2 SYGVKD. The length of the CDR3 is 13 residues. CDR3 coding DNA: TGTGCCATCAGTGAGTCAGGAGTTGCCGAGCAGTACTTC. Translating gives CAISESGVAEQYF.

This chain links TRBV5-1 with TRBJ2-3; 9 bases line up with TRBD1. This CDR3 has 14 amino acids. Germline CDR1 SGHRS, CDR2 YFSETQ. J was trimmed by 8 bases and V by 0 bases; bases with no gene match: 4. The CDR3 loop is CASSLGDREGTQYF. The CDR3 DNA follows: TGCGCCAGCAGCTTGGGGGACAGGGAGGGTACGCAGTATTTT.

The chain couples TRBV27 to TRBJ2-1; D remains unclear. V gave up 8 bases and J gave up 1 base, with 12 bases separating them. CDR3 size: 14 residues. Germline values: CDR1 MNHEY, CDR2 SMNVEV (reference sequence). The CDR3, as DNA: TGTGCCAGCCGGGCATTCGGGTCCTACAATGAGCAGTTCTTC. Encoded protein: CASRAFGSYNEQFF.

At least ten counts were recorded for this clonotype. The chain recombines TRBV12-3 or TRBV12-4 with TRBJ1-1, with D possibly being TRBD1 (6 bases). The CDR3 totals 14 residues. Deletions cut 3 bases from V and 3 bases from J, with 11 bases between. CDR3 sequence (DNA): TGTGCCAGCAGTTTGGCAGGGGTTGACACTGAAGCTTTCTTT. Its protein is CASSLAGVDTEAFF.

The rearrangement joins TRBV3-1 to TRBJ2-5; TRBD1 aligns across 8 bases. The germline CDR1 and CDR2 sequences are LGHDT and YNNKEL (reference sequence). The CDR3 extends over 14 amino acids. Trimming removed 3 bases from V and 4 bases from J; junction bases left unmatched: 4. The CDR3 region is CASSQPTGAETQYF. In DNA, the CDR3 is TGTGCCAGCAGCCAGCCGACAGGGGCAGAGACCCAGTACTTC.

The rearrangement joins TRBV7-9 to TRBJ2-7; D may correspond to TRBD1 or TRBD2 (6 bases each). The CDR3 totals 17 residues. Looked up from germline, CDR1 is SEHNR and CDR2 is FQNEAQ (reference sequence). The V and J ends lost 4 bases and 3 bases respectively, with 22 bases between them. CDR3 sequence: CASSSSNVGADYYEQYV. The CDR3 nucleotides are TGTGCCAGCAGCTCGTCCAACGTGGGGGCGGACTACTACGAGCAGTACGTC.

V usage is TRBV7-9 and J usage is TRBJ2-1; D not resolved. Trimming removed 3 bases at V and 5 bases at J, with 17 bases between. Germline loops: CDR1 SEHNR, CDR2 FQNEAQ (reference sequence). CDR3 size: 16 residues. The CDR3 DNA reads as TGTGCCAGCAGCTTCTACCGGAGTAGTTCCCACAATGAGCAGTTCTTC. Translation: CASSFYRSSSHNEQFF.

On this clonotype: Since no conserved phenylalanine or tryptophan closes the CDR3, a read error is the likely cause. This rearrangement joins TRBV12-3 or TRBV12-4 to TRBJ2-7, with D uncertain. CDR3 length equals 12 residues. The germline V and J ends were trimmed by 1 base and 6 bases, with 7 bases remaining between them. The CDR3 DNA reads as TGTGCCAGCAGTTTAGGGGGTGTCGAGCAGTACATC. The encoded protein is CASSLGGVEQYI.

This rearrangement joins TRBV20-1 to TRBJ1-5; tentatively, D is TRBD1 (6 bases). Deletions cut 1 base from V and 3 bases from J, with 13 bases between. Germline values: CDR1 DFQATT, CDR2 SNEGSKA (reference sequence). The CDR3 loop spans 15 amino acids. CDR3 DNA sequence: TGCAGTGCTAGAGCCCAACAGGGAGTCAATCAGCCCCAGCATTTT. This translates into CSARAQQGVNQPQHF.

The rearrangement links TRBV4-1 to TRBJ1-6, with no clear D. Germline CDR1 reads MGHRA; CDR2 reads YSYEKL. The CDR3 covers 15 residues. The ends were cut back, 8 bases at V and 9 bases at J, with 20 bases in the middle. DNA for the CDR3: TGCGCCAGCCAGTCGGCGGTAGCGAATAGTTCACCCCTCCACTTT. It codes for CASQSAVANSSPLHF.

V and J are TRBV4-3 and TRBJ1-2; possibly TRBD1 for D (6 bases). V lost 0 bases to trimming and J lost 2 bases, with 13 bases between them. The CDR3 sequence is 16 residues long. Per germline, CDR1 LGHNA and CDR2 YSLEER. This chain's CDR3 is CASSQERRTANYGYTF. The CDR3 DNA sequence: TGCGCCAGCAGCCAAGAAAGGAGGACAGCCAACTATGGCTACACCTTC.

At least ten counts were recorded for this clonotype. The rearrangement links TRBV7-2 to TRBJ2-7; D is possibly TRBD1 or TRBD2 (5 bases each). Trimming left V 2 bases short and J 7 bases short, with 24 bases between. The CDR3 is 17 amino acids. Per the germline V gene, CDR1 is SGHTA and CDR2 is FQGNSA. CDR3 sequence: CASSLPLDEGRGREQYF. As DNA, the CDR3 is TGTGCCAGCAGCTTACCTCTGGACGAAGGACGGGGCAGGGAGCAGTACTTC.

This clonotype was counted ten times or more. The CDR3, as DNA: TGTGCCAGCAGCTACCCAGGACACCTGAACACTGAAGCTTTCTTT. It yields the protein CASSYPGHLNTEAFF. The chain recombines TRBV7-9 with TRBJ1-1; D is possibly TRBD1 (5 bases). CDR1 SEHNR and CDR2 FQNEAQ come from the germline V gene (reference sequence). The CDR3 totals 15 residues. V lost 4 bases, J lost 0 bases, and 12 bases lay in between.

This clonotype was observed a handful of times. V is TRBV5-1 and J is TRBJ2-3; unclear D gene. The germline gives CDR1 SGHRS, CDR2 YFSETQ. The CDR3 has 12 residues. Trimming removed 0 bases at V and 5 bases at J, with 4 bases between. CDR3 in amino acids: CASSLEIDTQYF. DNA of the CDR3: TGCGCCAGCAGCTTGGAGATAGATACGCAGTATTTT.

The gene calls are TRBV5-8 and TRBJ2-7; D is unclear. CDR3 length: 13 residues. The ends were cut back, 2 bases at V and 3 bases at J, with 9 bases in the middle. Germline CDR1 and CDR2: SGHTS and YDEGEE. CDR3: CASSFLDVYEQYV. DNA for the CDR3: TGTGCCAGCAGCTTCCTAGACGTCTACGAGCAGTACGTC.

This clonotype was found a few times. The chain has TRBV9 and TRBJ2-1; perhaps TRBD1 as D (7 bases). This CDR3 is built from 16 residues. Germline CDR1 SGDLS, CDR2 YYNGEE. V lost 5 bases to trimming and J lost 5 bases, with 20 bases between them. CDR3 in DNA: TGTGCCAGCAGAGAAGGAGGGGGGACAGAGAACAATGAGCAGTTCTTC. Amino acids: CASREGGGTENNEQFF.

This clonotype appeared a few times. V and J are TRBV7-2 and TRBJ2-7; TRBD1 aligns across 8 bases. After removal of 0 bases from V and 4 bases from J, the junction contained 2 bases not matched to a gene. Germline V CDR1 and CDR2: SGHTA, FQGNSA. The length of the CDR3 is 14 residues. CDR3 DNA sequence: TGTGCCAGCAGCTTAGCCCGGACAGGGTACGAGCAGTACGTC. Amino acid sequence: CASSLARTGYEQYV.

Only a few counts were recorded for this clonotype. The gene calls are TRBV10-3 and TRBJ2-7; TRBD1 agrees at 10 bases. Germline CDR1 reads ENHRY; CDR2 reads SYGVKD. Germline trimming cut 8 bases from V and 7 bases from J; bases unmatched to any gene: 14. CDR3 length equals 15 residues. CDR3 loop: CAIPYWDRGMREQYV. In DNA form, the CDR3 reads TGTGCCATCCCCTACTGGGACAGGGGCATGAGGGAGCAGTACGTC.

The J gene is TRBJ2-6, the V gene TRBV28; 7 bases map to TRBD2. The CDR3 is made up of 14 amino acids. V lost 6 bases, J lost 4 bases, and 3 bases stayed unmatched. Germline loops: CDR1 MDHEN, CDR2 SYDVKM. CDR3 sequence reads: CASRGGKGANVLTF. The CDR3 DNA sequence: TGTGCCAGCAGGGGGGGGAAAGGGGCCAACGTCCTGACTTTC.

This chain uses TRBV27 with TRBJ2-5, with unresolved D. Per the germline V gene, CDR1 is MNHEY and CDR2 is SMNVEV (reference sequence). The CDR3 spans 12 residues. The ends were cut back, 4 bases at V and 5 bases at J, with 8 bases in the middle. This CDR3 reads CASSSPRETQYF. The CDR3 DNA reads TGTGCCAGCAGTTCCCCACGGGAGACCCAGTACTTC.

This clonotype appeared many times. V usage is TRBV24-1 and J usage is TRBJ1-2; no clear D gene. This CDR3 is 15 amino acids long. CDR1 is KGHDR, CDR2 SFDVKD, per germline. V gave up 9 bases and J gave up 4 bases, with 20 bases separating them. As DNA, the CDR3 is TGTGCCACCGGGCAATCCTCGGGCCCTCGCTATGGCTACACCTTC. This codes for CATGQSSGPRYGYTF.

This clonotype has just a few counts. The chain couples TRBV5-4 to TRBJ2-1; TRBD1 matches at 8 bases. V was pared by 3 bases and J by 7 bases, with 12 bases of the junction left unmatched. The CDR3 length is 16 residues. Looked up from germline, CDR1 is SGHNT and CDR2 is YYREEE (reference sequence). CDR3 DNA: TGTGCCAGCAGCTGGGCAGGGGGCTTTCTTTTGAATGAGCAGTTCTTC. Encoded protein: CASSWAGGFLLNEQFF.

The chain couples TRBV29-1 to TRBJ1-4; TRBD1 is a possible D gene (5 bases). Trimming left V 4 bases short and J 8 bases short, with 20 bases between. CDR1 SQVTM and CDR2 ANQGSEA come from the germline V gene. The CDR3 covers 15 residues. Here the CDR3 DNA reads TGCAGCGTTGGGCTGGACACCCCCGGTGTAGAAAAACTGTTTTTT. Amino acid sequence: CSVGLDTPGVEKLFF. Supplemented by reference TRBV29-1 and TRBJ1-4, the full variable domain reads SAVISQKPSRDICQRGTSLTIQCQVDSQVTMMFWYRQQPGQSLTLIATANQGSEATYESGFVIDKFPISRPNLTFSTLTVSNMSPEDSSIYLCSVGLDTPGVEKLFFGSGTQLSVL.

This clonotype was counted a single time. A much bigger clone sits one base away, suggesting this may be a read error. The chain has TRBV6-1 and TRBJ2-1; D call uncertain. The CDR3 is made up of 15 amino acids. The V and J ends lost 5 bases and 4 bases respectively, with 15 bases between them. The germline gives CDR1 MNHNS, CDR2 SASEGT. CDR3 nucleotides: TGTGCCAGCAGTCCATGCAGTGCCCCTTACAATGAGCAGTTCTTC. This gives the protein CASSPCSAPYNEQFF.

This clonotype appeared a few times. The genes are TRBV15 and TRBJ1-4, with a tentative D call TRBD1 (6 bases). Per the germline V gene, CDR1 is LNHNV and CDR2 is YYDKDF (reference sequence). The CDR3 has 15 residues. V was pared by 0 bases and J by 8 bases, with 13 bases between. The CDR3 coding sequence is TGTGCCACCAGCAGAGATCTGGCAGGGGAAGAAAAACTGTTTTTT. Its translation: CATSRDLAGEEKLFF.

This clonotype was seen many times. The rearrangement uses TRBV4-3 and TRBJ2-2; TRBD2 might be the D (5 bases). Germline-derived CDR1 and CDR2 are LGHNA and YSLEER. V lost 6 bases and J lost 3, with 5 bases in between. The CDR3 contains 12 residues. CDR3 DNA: TGCGCCAGCAGGGACTACACCGGGGAGCTGTTTTTT. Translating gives CASRDYTGELFF.

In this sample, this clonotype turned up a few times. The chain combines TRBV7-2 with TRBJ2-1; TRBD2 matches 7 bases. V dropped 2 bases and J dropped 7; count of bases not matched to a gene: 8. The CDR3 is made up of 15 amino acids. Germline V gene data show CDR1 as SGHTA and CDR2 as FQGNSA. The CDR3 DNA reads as TGTGCCAGCAGCTTATTTGCGGGGGTCGGTAATGAGCAGTTCTTC. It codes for CASSLFAGVGNEQFF.

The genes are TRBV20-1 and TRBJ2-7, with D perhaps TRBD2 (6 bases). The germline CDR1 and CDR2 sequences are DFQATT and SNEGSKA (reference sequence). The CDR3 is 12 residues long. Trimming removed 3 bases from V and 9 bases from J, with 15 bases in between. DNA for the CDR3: TGCAGTGCTAGGGCCCCGGACGGGGGGCAGTACTTC. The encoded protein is CSARAPDGGQYF.

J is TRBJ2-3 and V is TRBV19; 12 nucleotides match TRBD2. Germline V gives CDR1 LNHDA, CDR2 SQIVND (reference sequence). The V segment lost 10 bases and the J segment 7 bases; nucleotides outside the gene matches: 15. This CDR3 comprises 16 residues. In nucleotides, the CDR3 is TGTGCCACCTCCCTAGCGGGAGGGAGGGCTATGTATACGCAGTATTTT. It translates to CATSLAGGRAMYTQYF.